The following is a T cell receptor beta chain sequence with its context. The antigen remains unidentified. This entry belongs to a study of Tregs in tolerant kidney transplant recipients. The germline V and J ends were trimmed by 2 bases and 0 bases, with 11 bases remaining between them. CDR1 and CDR2 (germline): SGHTA, FQGNSA. This CDR3 is built from 15 residues. Study findings and constraints: For some patients, primers changed over time, blocking nucleotide-level comparison.

The repertoire was sequenced with immunoSEQ multiplex PCR; TCRdb's copy has only in-frame clones and lacks some. This table has approximately 75,000 clones, about 91% appearing once. The origin of this receptor is a human donor who received a combined kidney and bone marrow transplant. Sequencing was performed on Tregs from blood, taken before the transplant. The chain employs TRBV7-2 and TRBJ2-7; possibly TRBD1 or TRBD2 for D (5 bases each). The CDR3, as DNA: TGTGCCAGCAGCTTAAAGGGGAGTTTCTCCTACGAGCAGTACTTC. This sequence encodes CASSLKGSFSYEQYF. The whole variable domain, remainder taken from reference TRBV7-2 and TRBJ2-7, is GAGVSQSPSNKVTEKGKDVELRCDPISGHTALYWYRQSLGQGLEFLIYFQGNSAPDKSGLPSDRFSAERTGGSVSTLTIQRTQQEDSAVYLCASSLKGSFSYEQYFGPGTRLTVT.